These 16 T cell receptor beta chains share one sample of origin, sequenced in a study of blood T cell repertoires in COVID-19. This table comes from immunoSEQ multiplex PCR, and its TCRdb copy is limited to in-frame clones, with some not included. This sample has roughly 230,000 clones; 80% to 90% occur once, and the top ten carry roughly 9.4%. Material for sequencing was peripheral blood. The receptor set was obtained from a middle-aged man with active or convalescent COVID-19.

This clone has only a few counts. CDR3 sequence: CASSANLEALGYTF. CDR3 sequence (DNA): TGTGCCAGCAGCGCCAATCTAGAGGCGCTTGGCTACACCTTC. The rearrangement uses TRBV9 and TRBJ1-2; D uncertain. Germline V lookup: CDR1 SGDLS, CDR2 YYNGEE. CDR3 length: 14 amino acids. V lost 3 bases and J lost 7, with 16 bases in between.

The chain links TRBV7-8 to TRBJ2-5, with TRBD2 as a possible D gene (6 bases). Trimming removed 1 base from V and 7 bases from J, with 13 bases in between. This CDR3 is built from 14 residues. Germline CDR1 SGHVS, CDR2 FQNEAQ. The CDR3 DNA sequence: TGTGCCAGCAGCTTAGGGGGTCTTAGCGGGACCCAGTACTTC. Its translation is CASSLGGLSGTQYF.

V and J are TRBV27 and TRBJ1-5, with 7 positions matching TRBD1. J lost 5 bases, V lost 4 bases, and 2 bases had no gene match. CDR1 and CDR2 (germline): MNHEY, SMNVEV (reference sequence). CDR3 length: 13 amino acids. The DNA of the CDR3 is TGTGCCAGCAGTTCAGACAGGGATCAGCCCCAGCATTTT. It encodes CASSSDRDQPQHF.

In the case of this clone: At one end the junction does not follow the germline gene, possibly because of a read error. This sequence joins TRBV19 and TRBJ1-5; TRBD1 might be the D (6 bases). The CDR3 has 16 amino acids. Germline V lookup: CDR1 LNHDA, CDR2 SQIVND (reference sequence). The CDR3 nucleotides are TGTGCCAGTAGTTTAGATCAACAGGGAGTTGATCAGCCCCAGCATTTT. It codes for CASSLDQQGVDQPQHF.

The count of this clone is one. CDR3 sequence reads: CASSLTGTARLDEQFF. DNA of the CDR3: TGTGCCAGTAGTCTTACGGGGACAGCTCGTTTGGATGAGCAGTTCTTC. The chain links TRBV19 to TRBJ2-1; 7 nucleotides align to TRBD1. The length of the CDR3 is 16 residues. J lost 8 bases, V lost 5 bases, and 15 bases had no gene match. CDR1 and CDR2 from the germline V gene are LNHDA and SQIVND (reference sequence).

In DNA, the CDR3 is TGTGCCAGCAGTGACTGGTTGAGACAAAACCTTTACGAGCAGTACTTC. Its translation is CASSDWLRQNLYEQYF. The chain couples TRBV6-4 to TRBJ2-7; D ambiguous. Germline assignment: CDR1 MRHNA and CDR2 SNTAGT. The CDR3 has 16 residues. Trimming left V 1 base short and J 4 bases short, with 17 bases between.

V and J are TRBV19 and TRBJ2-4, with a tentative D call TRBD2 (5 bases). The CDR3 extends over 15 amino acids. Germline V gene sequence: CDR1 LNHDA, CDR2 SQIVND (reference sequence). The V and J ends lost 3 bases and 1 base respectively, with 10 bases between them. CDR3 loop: CASSMGSKAKNIQYF. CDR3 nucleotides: TGTGCCAGTAGTATGGGGAGTAAGGCCAAAAACATTCAGTACTTC. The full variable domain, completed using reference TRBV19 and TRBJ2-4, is DGGITQSPKYLFRKEGQNVTLSCEQNLNHDAMYWYRQDPGQGLRLIYYSQIVNDFQKGDIAEGYSVSREKKESFPLTVTSAQKNPTAFYLCASSMGSKAKNIQYFGAGTRLSVL.

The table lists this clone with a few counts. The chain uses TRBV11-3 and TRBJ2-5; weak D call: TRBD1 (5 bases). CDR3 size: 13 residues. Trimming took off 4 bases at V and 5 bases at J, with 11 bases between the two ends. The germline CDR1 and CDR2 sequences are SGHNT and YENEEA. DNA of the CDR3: TGTGCCAGCAGCTCCGGACAACGTGAGACCCAGTACTTC. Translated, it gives CASSSGQRETQYF.

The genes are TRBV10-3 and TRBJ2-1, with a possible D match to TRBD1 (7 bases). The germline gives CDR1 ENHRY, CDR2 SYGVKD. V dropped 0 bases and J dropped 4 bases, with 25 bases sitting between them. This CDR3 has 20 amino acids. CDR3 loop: CAISESVLQGGRFPYNEQFF. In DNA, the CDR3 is TGTGCCATCAGTGAGTCTGTTTTGCAGGGGGGCCGCTTTCCTTACAATGAGCAGTTCTTC.

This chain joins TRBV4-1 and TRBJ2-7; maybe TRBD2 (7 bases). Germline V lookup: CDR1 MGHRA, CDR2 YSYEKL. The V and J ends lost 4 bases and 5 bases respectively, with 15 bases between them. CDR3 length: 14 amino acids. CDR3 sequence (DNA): TGCGCCAGCAGCCCCCTCGGGGGGCTCGACGAGCAGTACTTC. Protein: CASSPLGGLDEQYF.

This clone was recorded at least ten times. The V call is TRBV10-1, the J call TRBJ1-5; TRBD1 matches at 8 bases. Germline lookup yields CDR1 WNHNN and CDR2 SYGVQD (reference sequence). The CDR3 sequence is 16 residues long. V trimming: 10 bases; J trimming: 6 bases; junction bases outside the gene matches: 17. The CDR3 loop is CAKTILRQGRPQPQHF. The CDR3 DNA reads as TGCGCCAAAACGATATTGCGACAGGGGAGGCCTCAGCCCCAGCATTTT.

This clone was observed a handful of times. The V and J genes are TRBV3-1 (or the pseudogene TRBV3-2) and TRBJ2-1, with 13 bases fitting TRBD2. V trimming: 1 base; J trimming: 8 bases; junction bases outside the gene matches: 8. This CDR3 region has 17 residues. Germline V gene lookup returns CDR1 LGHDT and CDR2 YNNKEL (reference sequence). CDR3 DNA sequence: TGTGCCAGCAGCCAAGCCCTCACTAGCGGGGGGGCCGATGAGCAGTTCTTC. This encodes CASSQALTSGGADEQFF.

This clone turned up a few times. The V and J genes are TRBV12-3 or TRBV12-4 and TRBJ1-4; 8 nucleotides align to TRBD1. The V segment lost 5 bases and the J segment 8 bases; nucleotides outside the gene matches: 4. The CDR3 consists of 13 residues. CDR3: CASSTGGSEKLFF. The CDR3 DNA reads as TGTGCCAGCAGTACAGGGGGTAGCGAAAAACTGTTTTTT.

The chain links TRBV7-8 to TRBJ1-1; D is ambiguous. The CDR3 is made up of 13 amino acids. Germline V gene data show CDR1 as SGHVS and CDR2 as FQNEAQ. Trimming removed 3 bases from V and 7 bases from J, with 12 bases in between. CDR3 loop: CASSLVGRGEAFF. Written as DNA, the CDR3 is TGTGCCAGCAGCTTGGTGGGTCGGGGTGAAGCTTTCTTT.

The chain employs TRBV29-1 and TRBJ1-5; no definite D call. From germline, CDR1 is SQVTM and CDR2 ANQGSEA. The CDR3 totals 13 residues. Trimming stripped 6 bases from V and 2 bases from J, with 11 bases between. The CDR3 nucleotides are TGCAGCGTGAAGAGGGATGGCAATCAGCCCCAGCATTTT. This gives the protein CSVKRDGNQPQHF.

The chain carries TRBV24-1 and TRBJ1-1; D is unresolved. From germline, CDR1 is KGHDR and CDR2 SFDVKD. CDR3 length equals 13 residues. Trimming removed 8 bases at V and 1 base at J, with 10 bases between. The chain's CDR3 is CATMEQPNTEAFF. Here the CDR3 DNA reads TGTGCCACCATGGAGCAGCCGAACACTGAAGCTTTCTTT.